This is a list of T cell receptor beta chains from one sample in a study of regulatory T cells in long-lasting Graves disease. TCRdb called the multiplex PCR reads again in MiXCR, with one record for every CDR3 protein. The repertoire holds roughly 400,000 distinct CDR3 sequences, with about 20% as singletons. The specimen comprised peripheral blood mononuclear cells (PBMCs), sampled when the disease was refractory, from a patient treated with antithyroid drugs. All receptors come from a female donor with Graves disease. Each CDR3 is given with its conserved first and last residue. D genes are given only for firm matches. The size of a clone is reported for some rows only, either as once, few or many, or as a class for expanded clones.

clone_size	j_call	v_call	d_call	cdr3_nt	cdr3_aa
few	TRBJ2-1	TRBV19	-	TGTGCCAGTAGTATAGAAGGGACCCGAGCCTACAATGAGCAGTTCTTC	CASSIEGTRAYNEQFF
many	TRBJ2-2	TRBV6-1	TRBD2	TGTGCCAGCAGTGAAGCTAGCGGGAGCACCGGGGAGCTGTTTTTT	CASSEASGSTGELFF
-	TRBJ2-7	TRBV27	-	TGTGCCAGCAGTTCTATCCAGAATGGCTACGAGCAGTACTTC	CASSSIQNGYEQYF
-	TRBJ2-2	TRBV6-9	-	TGTGCCAGCAGTTTTCAGATCACCGGGGAGCTGTTTTTT	CASSFQITGELFF
many	TRBJ1-6	TRBV12-3/TRBV12-4	-	TGTGCCAGCAGTTATTCCTCAAATAATTCACCCCTCCACTTT	CASSYSSNNSPLHF
-	TRBJ2-7	TRBV3-1	-	TGTGCCAGCAGCCCTAACCACGGGGTGTACGAGCAGTACTTC	CASSPNHGVYEQYF
few	TRBJ2-7	TRBV5-1	TRBD1	TGCGCCAGCACCGGGACAGAGATCTCCGAGCAGTACTTC	CASTGTEISEQYF
few	TRBJ2-1	TRBV24-1	TRBD2	TGTGCCACCAGTGATTCAGGGACTACGACCAGGAATGAGCAGTTCTTC	CATSDSGTTTRNEQFF
few	TRBJ2-5	TRBV13	-	TGTGCCAGCAGCTCCTTAAGTTTCCAAGAGACCCAGTACTTC	CASSSLSFQETQYF
-	TRBJ2-3	TRBV27	TRBD2	TGTGCCAGCAGTTTTGGGAGGGCCAGCACAGATACGCAGTATTTT	CASSFGRASTDTQYF
many	TRBJ1-1	TRBV7-2	-	TGTGCCAGCAGCCCTCACGGTGGGGTGAACACTGAAGCTTTCTTT	CASSPHGGVNTEAFF
many	TRBJ2-7	TRBV3-1	TRBD2	TGTGCCAGCAGCCAAGGGATAGCGGGTCCCTACGAGCAGTACTTC	CASSQGIAGPYEQYF
many	TRBJ1-2	TRBV14	TRBD1	TGTGCCAGCAGCCAAGTGGCGTTGGGACAGTATGGCTACACCTTC	CASSQVALGQYGYTF
few	TRBJ1-4	TRBV6-5	-	TGTGCCAGCAGTTTGTTCGAGGGGCCGAAGGAAAAACTGTTTTTT	CASSLFEGPKEKLFF
-	TRBJ2-2	TRBV28	-	TGTGCCAGCAGTCCGGACAGAAACACCGGGGAGCTGTTTTTT	CASSPDRNTGELFF
-	TRBJ2-5	TRBV4-3	-	TGCGCCAGCAGTCTTCAAGTAGAGGAGACCCAGTACTTC	CASSLQVEETQYF
-	TRBJ2-1	TRBV27	-	TGTGCCAGCAGTTTATGGGCTAGCCATGAGCAGTTCTTC	CASSLWASHEQFF
few	TRBJ2-7	TRBV7-9	TRBD2	TGTGCCAGCAGCCAACTAGCGGGAGACTCCTACGAGCAGTACTTC	CASSQLAGDSYEQYF
few	TRBJ2-5	TRBV24-1	-	TGTGCCACCAGTGATTTGGGAGAGACCCAGTACTTC	CATSDLGETQYF
many	TRBJ1-1	TRBV4-1	-	TGCGCCAGCAGCCAAGAGGCTATGGGGGTGAACACTGAAGCTTTCTTT	CASSQEAMGVNTEAFF
many	TRBJ1-1	TRBV12-3/TRBV12-4	TRBD1	TGTGCCAGCAGTTTAGGAGGTGGGGAAGACAGGGGGGTCACTGAAGCTTTCTTT	CASSLGGGEDRGVTEAFF
few	TRBJ1-1	TRBV7-9	-	TGTGCCAGCAGACCGGAGAGGGTAGGGGGCACTGAAGCTTTCTTT	CASRPERVGGTEAFF